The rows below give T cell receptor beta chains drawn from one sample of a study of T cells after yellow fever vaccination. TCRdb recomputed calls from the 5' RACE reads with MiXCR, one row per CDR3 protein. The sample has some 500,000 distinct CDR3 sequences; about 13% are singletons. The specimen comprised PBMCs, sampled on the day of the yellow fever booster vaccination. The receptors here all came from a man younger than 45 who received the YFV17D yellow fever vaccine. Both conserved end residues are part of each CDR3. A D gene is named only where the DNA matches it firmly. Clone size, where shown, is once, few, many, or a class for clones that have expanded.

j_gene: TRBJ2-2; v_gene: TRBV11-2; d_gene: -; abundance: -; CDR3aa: CASNLPHTGELFF; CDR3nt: TGTGCCAGCAATCTCCCTCACACCGGGGAGCTGTTTTTT
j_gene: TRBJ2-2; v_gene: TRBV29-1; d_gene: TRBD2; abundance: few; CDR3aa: CSVVVSGSSTGELFF; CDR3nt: TGCAGCGTTGTTGTTAGCGGGAGTTCAACCGGGGAGCTGTTTTTT
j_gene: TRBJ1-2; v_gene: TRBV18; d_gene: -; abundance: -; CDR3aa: CASSPEASHYGYTF; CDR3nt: TGTGCCAGCTCACCAGAGGCCAGCCACTATGGCTACACCTTC
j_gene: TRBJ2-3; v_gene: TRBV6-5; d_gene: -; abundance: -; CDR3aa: CASSYSTGTFTDTQYF; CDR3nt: TGTGCCAGCAGTTACTCGACGGGGACGTTCACAGATACGCAGTATTTT
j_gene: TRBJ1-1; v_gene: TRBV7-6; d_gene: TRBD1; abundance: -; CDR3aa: CASSLAQGAINTEAFF; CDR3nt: TGTGCCAGCAGCTTAGCGCAGGGGGCGATCAACACTGAAGCTTTCTTT
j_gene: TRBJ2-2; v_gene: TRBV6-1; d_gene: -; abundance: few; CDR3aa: CASRRQDTNTGELFF; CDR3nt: TGTGCCAGCAGGAGACAGGACACGAACACCGGGGAGCTGTTTTTT
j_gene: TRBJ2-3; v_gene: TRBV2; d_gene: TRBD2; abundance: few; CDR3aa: CASSLSGSFSTDTQYF; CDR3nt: TGTGCCAGCAGCCTTAGCGGGAGTTTTAGCACAGATACGCAGTATTTT
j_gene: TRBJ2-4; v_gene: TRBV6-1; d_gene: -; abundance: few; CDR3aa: CASGQSGSGNIQYF; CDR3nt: TGTGCCAGCGGACAAAGCGGGTCCGGAAACATTCAGTACTTC
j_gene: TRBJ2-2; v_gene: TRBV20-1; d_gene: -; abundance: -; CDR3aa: CSARDRPGGELFF; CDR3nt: TGCAGTGCTAGAGATCGGCCTGGCGGGGAGCTGTTTTTT
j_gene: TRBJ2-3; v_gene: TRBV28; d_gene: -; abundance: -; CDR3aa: CASSLLGGQGTSTDTQYF; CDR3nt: TGTGCCAGCAGTTTATTAGGTGGGCAAGGCACTAGCACAGATACGCAGTATTTT
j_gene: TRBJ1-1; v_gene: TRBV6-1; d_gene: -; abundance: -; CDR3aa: CASSPLGHLGNTEAFF; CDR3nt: TGTGCCAGCAGTCCACTAGGGCATTTGGGGAACACTGAAGCTTTCTTT
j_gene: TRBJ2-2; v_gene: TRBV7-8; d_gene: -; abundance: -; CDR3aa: CATSTGELFF; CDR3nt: TGTGCCACTAGCACCGGGGAGCTGTTTTTT
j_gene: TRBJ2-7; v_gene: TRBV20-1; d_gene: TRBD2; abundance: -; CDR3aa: CSARDQVVAGEDEQYF; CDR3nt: TGCAGTGCTAGAGATCAGGTGGTAGCGGGAGAGGACGAGCAGTACTTC
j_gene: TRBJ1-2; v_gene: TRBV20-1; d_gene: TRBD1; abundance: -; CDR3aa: CSAVGQGKTNYGYTF; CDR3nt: TGCAGTGCGGTCGGACAGGGGAAAACTAACTATGGCTACACCTTC
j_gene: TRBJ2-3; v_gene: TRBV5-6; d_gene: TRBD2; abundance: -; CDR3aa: CASSLRTSGRLGDTDTQYF; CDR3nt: TGTGCCAGCAGCCTCAGGACTAGCGGGAGACTAGGAGACACAGATACGCAGTATTTT
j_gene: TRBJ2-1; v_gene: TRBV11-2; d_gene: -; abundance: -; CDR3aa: CASSLHAELTFF; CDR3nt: TGTGCCAGCAGCTTACATGCAGAACTGACGTTCTTC
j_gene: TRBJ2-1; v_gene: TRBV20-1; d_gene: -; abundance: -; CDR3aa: CSASQTEMQFF; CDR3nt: TGCAGTGCTTCCCAGACGGAAATGCAGTTCTTC
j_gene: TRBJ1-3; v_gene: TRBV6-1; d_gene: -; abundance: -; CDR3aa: CASSLSGPGNTIYF; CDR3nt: TGTGCCAGCAGTCTCTCTGGTCCTGGAAACACCATATATTTT
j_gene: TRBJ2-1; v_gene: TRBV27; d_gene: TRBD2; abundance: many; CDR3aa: CATTATGTSGDNEQFF; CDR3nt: TGTGCCACCACCGCTACCGGGACTAGCGGTGACAATGAGCAGTTCTTC
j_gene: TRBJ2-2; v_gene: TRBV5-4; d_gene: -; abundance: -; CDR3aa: CASSPRRAGVNTGELFF; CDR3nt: TGTGCCAGCAGCCCCAGGAGGGCGGGCGTGAACACCGGGGAGCTGTTTTTT
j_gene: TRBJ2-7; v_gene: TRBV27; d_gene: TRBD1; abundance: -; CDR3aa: CASSPGTGLGEQYF; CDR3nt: TGTGCCAGCAGTCCCGGGACAGGGTTAGGCGAGCAGTACTTC
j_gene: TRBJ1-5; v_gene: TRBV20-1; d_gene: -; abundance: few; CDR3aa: CSAADSLNQPQHF; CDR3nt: TGCAGTGCTGCCGACAGCCTCAATCAGCCCCAGCATTTT
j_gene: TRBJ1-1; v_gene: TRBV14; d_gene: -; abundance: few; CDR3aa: CASSPVRGRTEAFF; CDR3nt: TGTGCCAGCAGCCCGGTGCGCGGGAGGACTGAAGCTTTCTTT
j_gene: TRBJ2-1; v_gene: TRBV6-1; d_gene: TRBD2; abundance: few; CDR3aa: CASSRPTSGPPNEQFF; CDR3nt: TGTGCCAGCAGTCGCCCGACTAGCGGGCCCCCCAATGAGCAGTTCTTC
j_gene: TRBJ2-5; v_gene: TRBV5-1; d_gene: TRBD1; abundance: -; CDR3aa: CASRPPGQGQETQYF; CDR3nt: TGCGCCAGCAGACCTCCGGGACAGGGGCAAGAGACCCAGTACTTC
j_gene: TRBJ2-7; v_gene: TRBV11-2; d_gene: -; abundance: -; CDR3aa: CASSPDQGGNYEQYF; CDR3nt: TGTGCCAGCAGCCCCGACCAGGGAGGCAACTACGAGCAGTACTTC
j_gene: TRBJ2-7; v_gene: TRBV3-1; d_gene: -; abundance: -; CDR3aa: CASSQVGEGGEQYF; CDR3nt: TGTGCCAGCAGCCAAGTGGGAGAGGGCGGCGAGCAGTACTTC
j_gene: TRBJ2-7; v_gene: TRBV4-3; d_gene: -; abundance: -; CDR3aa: CASSPRVYEQYF; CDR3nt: TGCGCCAGCAGCCCCAGGGTCTACGAGCAGTACTTC
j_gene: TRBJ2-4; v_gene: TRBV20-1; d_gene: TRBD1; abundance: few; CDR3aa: CSARLSGTGLAKNIQYF; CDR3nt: TGCAGTGCTCGCCTTTCCGGGACAGGGCTAGCCAAAAACATTCAGTACTTC
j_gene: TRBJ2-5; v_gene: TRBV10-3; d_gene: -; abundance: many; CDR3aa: CAISSGKETQYF; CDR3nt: TGTGCCATCAGCTCAGGGAAAGAGACCCAGTACTTC
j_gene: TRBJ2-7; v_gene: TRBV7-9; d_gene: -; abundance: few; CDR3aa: CASSQRSGSGYEQYF; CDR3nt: TGTGCCAGCAGCCAAAGATCCGGGAGCGGGTACGAGCAGTACTTC
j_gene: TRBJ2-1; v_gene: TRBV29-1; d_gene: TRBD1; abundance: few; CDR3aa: CSDLTGTNNEQFF; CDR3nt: TGCAGCGACCTGACAGGGACAAACAATGAGCAGTTCTTC
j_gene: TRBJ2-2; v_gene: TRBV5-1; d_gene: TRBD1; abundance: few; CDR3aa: CASGRSPGAGGYTGELFF; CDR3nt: TGCGCCAGCGGCCGATCTCCGGGAGCAGGGGGCTACACCGGGGAGCTGTTTTTT
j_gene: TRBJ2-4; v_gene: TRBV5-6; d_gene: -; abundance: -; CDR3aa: CASSLLGRSGALAKNIQYF; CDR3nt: TGTGCCAGCAGCTTACTAGGAAGATCTGGGGCGTTAGCCAAAAACATTCAGTACTTC
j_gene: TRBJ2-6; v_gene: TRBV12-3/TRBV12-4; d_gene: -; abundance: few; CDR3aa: CASSLLYRQPGANVLTF; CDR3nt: TGTGCCAGCAGCCTACTATACCGACAGCCCGGGGCCAACGTCCTGACTTTC
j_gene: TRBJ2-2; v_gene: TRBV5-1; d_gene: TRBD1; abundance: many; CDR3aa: CASSLGQGYTGELFF; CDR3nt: TGCGCCAGCAGCTTGGGACAGGGATACACCGGGGAGCTGTTTTTT
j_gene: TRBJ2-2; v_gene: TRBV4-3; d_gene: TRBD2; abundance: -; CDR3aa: CASSPLRPGLAVNTGELFF; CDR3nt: TGCGCCAGCAGCCCACTTCGACCCGGACTAGCGGTAAACACCGGGGAGCTGTTTTTT
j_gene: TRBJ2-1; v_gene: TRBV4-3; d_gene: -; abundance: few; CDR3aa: CASSQDQAGRGFEQFF; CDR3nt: TGCGCCAGCAGCCAAGATCAAGCGGGGAGGGGGTTTGAGCAGTTCTTC
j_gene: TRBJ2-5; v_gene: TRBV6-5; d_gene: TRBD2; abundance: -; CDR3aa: CASSYAGLATQETQYF; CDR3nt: TGTGCCAGCAGTTACGCCGGACTAGCGACCCAAGAGACCCAGTACTTC
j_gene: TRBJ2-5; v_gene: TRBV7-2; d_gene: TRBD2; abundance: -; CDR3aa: CASSSGLAGATQYF; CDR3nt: TGTGCCAGCAGCTCGGGACTAGCGGGGGCGACCCAGTACTTC